This T cell receptor (beta chain) was identified during a study of blood T cell repertoires in COVID-19. Study in general: COVID-19 samples from acute and convalescent phases originated in the United States, Italy and Spain.

In germline, CDR1 is SEHNR, CDR2 FQNEAQ (reference sequence). The CDR3 spans 14 residues. V gave up 2 bases and J gave up 6 bases, with 11 bases separating them. Clones were read by immunoSEQ multiplex PCR, and TCRdb kept only the in-frame ones, dropping some. The sample contains around 120,000 clones, over 80% of which appear only once. This chain uses TRBV7-9 with TRBJ1-5, with D possibly matching TRBD1 (5 bases). Sequencing input: peripheral blood. This TCR came from a woman aged 70-85 years with acute or convalescent COVID-19. CDR3: CASSLSGGAQPQHF. The CDR3 DNA is TGTGCCAGCAGCTTATCCGGTGGGGCTCAGCCCCAGCATTTT.